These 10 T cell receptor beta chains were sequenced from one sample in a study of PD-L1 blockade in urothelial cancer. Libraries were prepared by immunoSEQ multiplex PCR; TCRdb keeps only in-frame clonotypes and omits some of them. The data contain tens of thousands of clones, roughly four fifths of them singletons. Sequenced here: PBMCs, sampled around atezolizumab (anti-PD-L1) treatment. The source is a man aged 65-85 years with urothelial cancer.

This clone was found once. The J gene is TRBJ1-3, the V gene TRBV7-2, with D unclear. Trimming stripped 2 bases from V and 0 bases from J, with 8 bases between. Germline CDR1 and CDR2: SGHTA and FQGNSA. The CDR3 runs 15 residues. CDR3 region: CASSLMSDSGNTIYF. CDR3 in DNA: TGTGCCAGCAGCTTAATGAGTGACTCTGGAAACACCATATATTTT.

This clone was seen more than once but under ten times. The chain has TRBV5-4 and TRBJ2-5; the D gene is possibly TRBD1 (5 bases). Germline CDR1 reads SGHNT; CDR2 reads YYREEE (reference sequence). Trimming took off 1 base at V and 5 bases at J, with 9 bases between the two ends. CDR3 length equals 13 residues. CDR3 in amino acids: CASSLSAGETQYF. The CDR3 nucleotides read TGTGCCAGCAGCTTGAGCGCAGGGGAGACCCAGTACTTC.

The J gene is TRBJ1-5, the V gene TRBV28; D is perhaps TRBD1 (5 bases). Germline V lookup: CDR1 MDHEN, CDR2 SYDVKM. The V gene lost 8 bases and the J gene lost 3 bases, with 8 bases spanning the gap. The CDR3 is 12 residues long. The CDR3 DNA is TGTGCCAGCCTAGGGGACAATCAGCCCCAGCATTTT. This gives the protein CASLGDNQPQHF.

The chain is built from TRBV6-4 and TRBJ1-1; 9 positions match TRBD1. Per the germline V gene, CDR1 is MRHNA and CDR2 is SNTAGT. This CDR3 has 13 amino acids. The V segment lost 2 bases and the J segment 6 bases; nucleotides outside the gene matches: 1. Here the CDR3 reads CASSDRDRAEAFF. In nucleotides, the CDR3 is TGTGCCAGCAGTGACCGGGACAGGGCTGAAGCTTTCTTT.

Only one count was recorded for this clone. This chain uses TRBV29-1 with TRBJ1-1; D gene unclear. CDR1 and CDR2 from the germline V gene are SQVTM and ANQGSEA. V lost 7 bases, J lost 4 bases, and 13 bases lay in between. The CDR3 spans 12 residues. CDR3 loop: CSAYGMITEAFF. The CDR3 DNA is TGCAGCGCATACGGGATGATCACTGAAGCTTTCTTT.

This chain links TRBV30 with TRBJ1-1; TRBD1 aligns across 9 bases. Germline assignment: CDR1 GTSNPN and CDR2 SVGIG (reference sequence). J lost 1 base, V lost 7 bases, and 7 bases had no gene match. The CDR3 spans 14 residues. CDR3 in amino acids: CASSRGQGNTEAFF. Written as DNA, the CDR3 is TGTGCCTCCAGTAGGGGACAGGGGAACACTGAAGCTTTCTTT.

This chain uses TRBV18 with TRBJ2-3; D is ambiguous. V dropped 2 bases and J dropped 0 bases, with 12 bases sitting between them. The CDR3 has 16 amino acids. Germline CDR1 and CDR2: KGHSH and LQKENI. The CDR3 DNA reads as TGTGCCAGCTCACCAGTGGAGCACCCGAGCACAGATACGCAGTATTTT. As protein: CASSPVEHPSTDTQYF.

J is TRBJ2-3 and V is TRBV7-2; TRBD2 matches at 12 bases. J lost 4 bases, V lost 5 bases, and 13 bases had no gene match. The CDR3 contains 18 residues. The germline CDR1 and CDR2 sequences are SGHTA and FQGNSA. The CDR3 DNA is TGTGCCAGCAGCCCATTTGGGGCTAGCGGGAGGGCAGCAGATACGCAGTATTTT. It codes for CASSPFGASGRAADTQYF. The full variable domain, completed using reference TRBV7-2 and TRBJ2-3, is GAGVSQSPSNKVTEKGKDVELRCDPISGHTALYWYRQSLGQGLEFLIYFQGNSAPDKSGLPSDRFSAERTGGSVSTLTIQRTQQEDSAVYLCASSPFGASGRAADTQYFGPGTRLTVL.

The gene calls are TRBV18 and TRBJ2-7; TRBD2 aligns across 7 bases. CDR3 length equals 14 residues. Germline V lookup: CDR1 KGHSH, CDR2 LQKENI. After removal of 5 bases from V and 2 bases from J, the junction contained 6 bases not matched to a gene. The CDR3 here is CASSNRLAPYEQYF. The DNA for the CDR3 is TGTGCCAGCTCAAATCGACTAGCCCCCTACGAGCAGTACTTC.

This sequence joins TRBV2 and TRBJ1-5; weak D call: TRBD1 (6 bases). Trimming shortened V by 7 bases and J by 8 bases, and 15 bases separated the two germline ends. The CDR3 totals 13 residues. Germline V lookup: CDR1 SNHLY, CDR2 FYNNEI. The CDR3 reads CASTVIQGKPQHF. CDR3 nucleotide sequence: TGTGCCAGCACTGTAATACAGGGAAAGCCCCAGCATTTT.